The sequence of this TCR beta chain was determined in a study of blood T cell repertoires in COVID-19 (dated by TCRdb to 2019 to 2021). As for the study more broadly: The collaborator samples originated in the United States, Italy and Spain and spanned the acute and convalescent phases of COVID-19. Samples came from the ongoing ImmuneRACE study (first 160 participants) plus 1,254 subjects from 6 global collaborators. The sample metadata nearly always contained a de-identified subject ID, COVID-19 status, age in years and sex. The repertoires were released in a freely available public database meant as a resource for research on the immune response to SARS-CoV-2. The prospective study material was composed of cDNA or gDNA derived from T cells, B-cell-depleted T cells, or PBMCs. Subjects who had been exposed to COVID-19, were actively infected with it, or had recovered from it provided the deeply sampled blood TCRbeta repertoires that made up the dataset. Where HLA class I and class II types were available, the types were taken from metadata supplied by the sample provider, not from assay-based typing.

From V the trimming removes 9 bases and from J it removes 1 base, while the gene matches leave 7 bases of the junction unaccounted for. CDR1 and CDR2, looked up from the germline V gene, are MNHEY and SVGAGI. Taken from cysteine to phenylalanine, the CDR3 has 14 residues. Only the CDR3 region is kept as DNA, spanning 42 bases read in frame from base 1. This clone was found once. Its antigen specificity is not known. Base qualities were left out, and no much larger clone turns up one base away. Broad study findings and their caveats: How much clinical and demographic metadata was included differed by source and by participant, and the metadata was provided uncurated.

TCRbeta CDR3 regions were amplified from genomic DNA by means of the immunoSEQ Assay, a bias-controlled multiplex PCR. Concerning the study's data processing: Within the assay, amplification of reference gene primers was used to estimate how many nucleated cells each sample contained. To quantify the absolute abundance of each unique TCRbeta CDR3 rearrangement, sequence reads were collapsed and filtered. For each sample, productive Simpson clonality was calculated as the square root of Simpson's diversity index across productive rearrangements. Not all clones reach the TCRdb copy of this immuneACCESS table, which keeps in-frame sequences only. Checked studies attribute under half of the gap to unresolved V genes and leave the rest unexplained. V, J and clone size derive from that table, while D and trimming were established from the DNA sequence. The sample has about 350,000 clones on record, more than 85% of them singletons. Approximately 1% of the sample comes from the top ten.

In the prospective study, participants were roughly 18 to 100 years old, resided in around 25 geographic areas of the United States, and were enrolled through a virtual design. In the prospective study, participants were assigned to cohorts based on the clinical history participants reported in a screening survey and a study questionnaire. For ImmuneRACE Cohort 3, a participant was defined as recovered based on two consecutive negative NP/OP PCR tests, clearance by a healthcare professional, or resolution of symptoms. Mobile phlebotomists in the prospective study collected whole blood, serum and a nasopharyngeal or oropharyngeal swab from every participant. Over a roughly 2-month period, participants in the prospective study had the option of providing additional blood draws and questionnaires. Before DNA extraction, prospective study blood samples were shipped either frozen or at room temperature.

This receptor was obtained from a woman aged 25 to 39 who had recovered from COVID-19. Specimen: PBMCs or T cells enriched from blood (not recorded which). Recombination linked TRBV6-5 to TRBJ2-5, and 8 bases in between align with TRBD1. The DNA sequence is as follows: TGTGCCAGACTTGGACAGGGCCTCCAAGAGACCCAGTACTTC. This sequence encodes CARLGQGLQETQYF.